This entry lists 4 T cell receptor beta chains sequenced from one sample in a study of human T cells and chemical hapten exposure. Specified time point: pre-sensitization, week 0. Treatment defined: therapeutic diphenylcyclopropenone sensitization with weekly scalp DPC. TCRdb reprocessed the RACE reads with MiXCR, giving one entry per CDR3 protein. The sample consists of 40,000 to 50,000 distinct CDR3 sequences, under 15% of them appearing once. The sample was whole blood, taken in connection with sensitization to the hapten diphenylcyclopropenone (DPC). The receptors shown here come from a woman in her 30s with alopecia areata. Some clones in this sample may be carry-over from other donors' samples.

This clonotype was found a few times. The chain recombines TRBV11-3 with TRBJ2-7, with D possibly being TRBD1 or TRBD2 (5 bases each). The CDR3 totals 13 residues. Trimming shortened V by 5 bases and J by 4 bases, and 12 bases separated the two germline ends. Germline V CDR1 and CDR2: SGHNT, YENEEA. The CDR3 loop reads CASSLGTYYEQYF. As DNA, the CDR3 is TGTGCCAGCAGCCTCGGGACGTATTACGAGCAGTACTTC.

This clonotype was detected ten times or more. This chain joins TRBV19 and TRBJ2-1; 7 nucleotides line up with TRBD1. The CDR3 loop spans 15 amino acids. The trim removed 1 base at V and 2 bases at J, leaving 2 bases unmatched. The germline gives CDR1 LNHDA, CDR2 SQIVND (reference sequence). The CDR3 region is CASSIVGTAYNEQFF. The CDR3 bases are TGTGCCAGTAGTATAGTTGGGACAGCCTACAATGAGCAGTTCTTC. The full variable domain, rest sourced from reference TRBV19 and TRBJ2-1, is DGGITQSPKYLFRKEGQNVTLSCEQNLNHDAMYWYRQDPGQGLRLIYYSQIVNDFQKGDIAEGYSVSREKKESFPLTVTSAQKNPTAFYLCASSIVGTAYNEQFFGPGTRLTVL.

The V and J genes are TRBV18 and TRBJ1-1, with TRBD1 matching 7 bases. CDR3 length: 18 residues. V gave up 4 bases and J gave up 0 bases; unmatched junction bases: 14. Looked up from germline, CDR1 is KGHSH and CDR2 is LQKENI. CDR3 DNA: TGTGCCAGCTCACTCATCGGACAGGTTATTTCAATGAACACTGAAGCTTTCTTT. Encoded protein: CASSLIGQVISMNTEAFF.

This clonotype was observed at least ten times. The V and J genes are TRBV5-1 and TRBJ2-5; TRBD1 aligns across 7 bases. From germline, CDR1 is SGHRS and CDR2 YFSETQ. The junction had 8 bases not matched to a gene; V was cut back by 0 bases and J by 6 bases. CDR3 length: 15 residues. This CDR3 reads CASSLDRQGRKTQYF. DNA of the CDR3: TGCGCCAGCAGCTTGGACCGACAGGGTCGCAAGACCCAGTACTTC.